Presented here are 17 T cell receptor beta chains from one specimen sequenced in a study of response to subunit inactivated influenza vaccine. One entry per CDR3 protein results from TCRdb running MiXCR on the RT-PCR reads. The sample lists 280,000 or so distinct CDR3 sequences; roughly 22% were seen once. Sample: PBMCs from blood, taken less than 22 months after vaccination. The receptors here all came from a man aged 50-75 years who received an inactivated influenza vaccine.

This clonotype was detected ten times or more. The rearrangement joins TRBV6-2 or TRBV6-3 to TRBJ2-1, with a weak D call TRBD2 (5 bases). Trimming left V 1 base short and J 7 bases short, with 8 bases between. The CDR3 is 13 residues long. Germline loops: CDR1 MNHEY, CDR2 SVGEGT. CDR3 nucleotides: TGTGCCAGCAGTTACTACCCGGGGAATGAGCAGTTCTTC. It encodes CASSYYPGNEQFF.

This clonotype was detected a few times. The rearrangement links TRBV5-1 to TRBJ1-2; 7 bases are shared with TRBD1. The V segment lost 0 bases and the J segment 4 bases; nucleotides outside the gene matches: 9. The CDR3 spans 16 residues. Per germline, CDR1 SGHRS and CDR2 YFSETQ. CDR3 loop: CASSLVYRAGGYGYTF. The CDR3 nucleotides read TGCGCCAGCAGCTTGGTCTATCGGGCAGGGGGCTATGGCTACACCTTC.

This clonotype was found many times. The rearrangement links TRBV7-2 to TRBJ2-5; TRBD2 agrees at 7 bases. From germline, CDR1 is SGHTA and CDR2 FQGNSA. The CDR3 loop spans 13 amino acids. With 6 bases clipped from V and 3 bases from J, the junction kept 4 bases outside the gene matches. CDR3: CASSLGGKETQYF. The CDR3 region has the DNA TGTGCCAGCAGTTTGGGAGGGAAAGAGACCCAGTACTTC.

This clonotype was found a few times. V gene TRBV5-1 combines with J gene TRBJ2-1; 9 bases align to TRBD2. This CDR3 region has 16 residues. The V and J ends lost 3 bases and 9 bases, in that order; junction bases with no gene match: 13. The germline V gene has CDR1 SGHRS and CDR2 YFSETQ. Here the CDR3 reads CASSSGRGGASGEQFF. CDR3 coding DNA: TGCGCCAGCAGCTCGGGGCGCGGGGGGGCCTCCGGTGAGCAGTTCTTC.

This rearrangement joins TRBV6-1 to TRBJ1-5; TRBD1 agrees at 9 bases. Germline values: CDR1 MNHNS, CDR2 SASEGT. V gave up 6 bases and J gave up 2 bases; unmatched junction bases: 2. The CDR3 has 14 amino acids. The CDR3 loop reads CASRRTGGNQPQHF. CDR3 sequence (DNA): TGTGCCAGCAGACGGACAGGGGGCAATCAGCCCCAGCATTTT.

The CDR3 sequence: CSVERGRIGNEQFF. The DNA for the CDR3 is TGCAGCGTTGAAAGGGGGCGAATAGGGAATGAGCAGTTCTTC. The genes are TRBV29-1 and TRBJ2-1; 7 bases align to TRBD1. V was clipped by 2 bases and J by 7 bases; unmatched bases: 8. Looked up from germline, CDR1 is SQVTM and CDR2 is ANQGSEA. CDR3 length equals 14 residues.

This clonotype has a handful of counts. In DNA, the CDR3 is TGCAGCGTTAGGGGAAATAGCAATCAGCCCCAGCATTTT. It codes for CSVRGNSNQPQHF. The J gene is TRBJ1-5, the V gene TRBV29-1; possible D gene TRBD1, 5 bases. CDR1 and CDR2 from the germline V gene are SQVTM and ANQGSEA. The V gene lost 5 bases and the J gene lost 0 bases, with 8 bases spanning the gap. There are 13 residues in the CDR3.

This clonotype appeared many times. The rearrangement links TRBV2 to TRBJ1-5; a weak D match, TRBD1 (6 bases). This CDR3 region has 13 residues. V gave up 7 bases and J gave up 7 bases, with 14 bases separating them. CDR1 and CDR2 (germline): SNHLY, FYNNEI. The CDR3 DNA reads as TGTGCCAGCAAGGGGGACCAGGGACAGCCCCAGCATTTT. This sequence encodes CASKGDQGQPQHF. Together with reference TRBV2 and TRBJ1-5, the CDR3 gives the full variable domain: EPEVTQTPSHQVTQMGQEVILRCVPISNHLYFYWYRQILGQKVEFLVSFYNNEISEKSEIFDDQFSVERPDGSNFTLKIRSTKLEDSAMYFCASKGDQGQPQHFGDGTRLSIL.

This clonotype has at least ten counts. V usage is TRBV12-3 or TRBV12-4 and J usage is TRBJ2-1; unclear D gene. Trimming pared 3 bases from V and 0 bases from J, leaving 6 bases between. There are 14 residues in the CDR3. CDR3 sequence reads: CASSFQSSYNEQFF. CDR3 in DNA: TGTGCCAGCAGTTTCCAGAGCTCCTACAATGAGCAGTTCTTC.

V is TRBV2 and J is TRBJ2-5; D call uncertain. V lost 7 bases and J lost 2, with 8 bases in between. CDR1 SNHLY and CDR2 FYNNEI come from the germline V gene. The CDR3 is made up of 12 amino acids. The CDR3 protein is CASIAVQETQYF. The CDR3 region has the DNA TGTGCCAGCATTGCCGTTCAAGAGACCCAGTACTTC.

This clonotype appeared a few times. The chain is built from TRBV27 and TRBJ1-1; 8 bases agree with TRBD1. The CDR3 runs 15 residues. Germline V gene sequence: CDR1 MNHEY, CDR2 SMNVEV (reference sequence). With 5 bases clipped from V and 10 bases from J, the junction kept 15 bases outside the gene matches. The CDR3 nucleotides read TGTGCCAGCAGTCTCGCCCTTGGACAGGGACTTCGAGCTTTCTTT. It encodes CASSLALGQGLRAFF.

The chain joins TRBV4-1 to TRBJ2-3, with D possibly being TRBD2 (7 bases). The CDR3 spans 16 residues. The germline CDR1 and CDR2 sequences are MGHRA and YSYEKL. Trimming stripped 0 bases from V and 0 bases from J, with 10 bases between. The CDR3 reads CASSQDGGASTDTQYF. The CDR3 DNA sequence: TGCGCCAGCAGCCAAGATGGGGGGGCCAGCACAGATACGCAGTATTTT.

The V call is TRBV5-1, the J call TRBJ1-1; 8 bases align to TRBD1. V shed 3 bases and J 6 bases; nucleotides not matched to a gene: 4. This CDR3 region has 13 residues. Looked up from germline, CDR1 is SGHRS and CDR2 is YFSETQ. CDR3 protein: CASSSTGEAEAFF. Here the CDR3 DNA reads TGCGCCAGCAGCTCGACAGGGGAAGCTGAAGCTTTCTTT.

This clonotype has at least ten counts. V gene TRBV15 combines with J gene TRBJ1-1; TRBD1 is a possible D gene (5 bases). V shed 4 bases and J shed 0 bases, with 9 bases lying between them. The germline V gene has CDR1 LNHNV and CDR2 YYDKDF (reference sequence). There are 14 residues in the CDR3. DNA for the CDR3: TGTGCCACCAGCACCGGGACCCTGAACACTGAAGCTTTCTTT. It yields the protein CATSTGTLNTEAFF. Filled out from reference TRBV15 and TRBJ1-1, the complete variable domain reads DAMVIQNPRYQVTQFGKPVTLSCSQTLNHNVMYWYQQKSSQAPKLLFHYYDKDFNNEADTPDNFQSRRPNTSFCFLDIRSPGLGDTAMYLCATSTGTLNTEAFFGQGTRLTVV.

This chain links TRBV6-1 with TRBJ2-3; 12 bases fit TRBD1. J lost 6 bases, V lost 6 bases, and 10 bases had no gene match. Germline CDR1 is MNHNS and CDR2 is SASEGT. The CDR3 runs 16 residues. The CDR3 region has the DNA TGTGCCAGCAGGCCTCTGGGGGACAGGGGGCGGGATACGCAGTATTTT. The encoded protein is CASRPLGDRGRDTQYF.

This clonotype was counted only a few times. The chain has TRBV28 and TRBJ2-3; no firm D call. The CDR3 covers 14 residues. Germline-derived CDR1 and CDR2 are MDHEN and SYDVKM. The V and J ends lost 6 bases and 2 bases respectively, with 12 bases between them. The CDR3 DNA is TGTGCCAGCAGGGGCGACGAAAACACAGATACGCAGTATTTT. Its protein product is CASRGDENTDTQYF. Full variable domain (rest looked up from reference TRBV28 and TRBJ2-3): DVKVTQSSRYLVKRTGEKVFLECVQDMDHENMFWYRQDPGLGLRLIYFSYDVKMKEKGDIPEGYSVSREKKERFSLILESASTNQTSMYLCASRGDENTDTQYFGPGTRLTVL.

This clonotype was counted only a few times. The chain joins TRBV3-1 to TRBJ2-1, with TRBD2 matching over 10 bases. The ends lost 3 bases at V and 5 bases at J; junction bases unmatched: 4. The CDR3 extends over 15 amino acids. CDR1 and CDR2 from the germline V gene are LGHDT and YNNKEL (reference sequence). The CDR3 is CASSHYSGGDNEQFF. The CDR3 DNA sequence: TGTGCCAGCAGCCACTACAGCGGGGGGGACAATGAGCAGTTCTTC.